This is a list of T cell receptor beta chains from one sample in a study of shared clonotypes between healthy human individuals. The method was immunoSEQ multiplex PCR; TCRdb's version includes in-frame clones alone and lacks a portion of them. The sample lists more than 2,000,000 clones, around nine tenths seen once, with under 0.15% in the top ten. The sequenced material came from naive CD4+ T cells sorted from blood. These receptors were collected from a man aged 18-30 years in good health. Both conserved end residues are part of each CDR3. The D gene is left open where the match is weak.

cdr3_aa d_call j_call v_call
CASSDGGAGNNEKLFF - TRBJ1-4 TRBV10-2
CASSEKEGAGGYEQYF TRBD2 TRBJ2-7 TRBV10-3
CASGLVLGRGLDTIYF TRBD1 TRBJ1-3 TRBV12-5
CASKETANTDTQYF - TRBJ2-3 TRBV6-5
CASSLAGEVGETQYF TRBD2 TRBJ2-5 TRBV6-6
CAWSLDLNTEAFF - TRBJ1-1 TRBV30
CASSSRDRGLYNSPLHF TRBD1 TRBJ1-6 TRBV28
CASSLEWEGRVNGYTF - TRBJ1-2 TRBV5-1
CASSQKTRYGGTGGSYEQYF TRBD1 TRBJ2-7 TRBV4-2
CASSQGAGETQYF TRBD1 TRBJ2-5 TRBV7-6
CASSLGQNTGELFF - TRBJ2-2 TRBV11-2
CASSVSSGNTIYF - TRBJ1-3 TRBV10-2
CASSREGWSPLHF - TRBJ1-6 TRBV7-9
CASSQEERTSGNGEQFF TRBD2 TRBJ2-1 TRBV4-1
CASRQGPTNEKLFF - TRBJ1-4 TRBV19
CATMRTGLLIDTQYF TRBD1 TRBJ2-3 TRBV19
CASGYGSGELFF - TRBJ2-2 TRBV12-5
CASSSTGVGTDTQYF - TRBJ2-3 TRBV5-1
CASKAGNQPQHF - TRBJ1-5 TRBV19
CASSLDINQPQHF - TRBJ1-5 TRBV5-1
CASRYLGGYGYTF - TRBJ1-2 TRBV2
CASSDYGGGTDTQYF TRBD2 TRBJ2-3 TRBV6-4
CASRRENQPQHF - TRBJ1-5 TRBV2
CATSRAAGTGLGEKLFF TRBD1 TRBJ1-4 TRBV15
CAWRRTGGVPEAFF TRBD1 TRBJ1-1 TRBV30
CASSADRSSGNTIYF - TRBJ1-3 TRBV6-1